Following are 28 T cell receptor beta chains from one sample sequenced in a study of OX40 agonist ivuxolimab in advanced cancers. TCRdb's table, derived via immunoSEQ multiplex PCR, lists solely in-frame clones and lacks some. Of tens of thousands of clones listed, roughly four fifths are singletons. Sequencing was performed on CD4+ or CD8+ T cells sorted from blood, taken in a trial of the OX40 agonist ivuxolimab. These receptors all come from an adult with an advanced solid tumor such as melanoma, head and neck, liver or kidney cancer.

This chain connects TRBV19 to TRBJ1-2; D is possibly TRBD1 (5 bases). Trimming pared 7 bases from V and 6 bases from J, leaving 21 bases between. This CDR3 is 15 amino acids long. The germline CDR1 and CDR2 sequences are LNHDA and SQIVND (reference sequence). The DNA of the CDR3 is TGTGCCAGTACAACAGACAGCCCCCTAGTGCATGGCTACACCTTC. Translating gives CASTTDSPLVHGYTF.

This chain links TRBV5-1 with TRBJ2-7; 7 bases agree with TRBD1. CDR1 SGHRS and CDR2 YFSETQ come from the germline V gene. The CDR3 runs 15 residues. Losses at the gene ends were 1 base for V and 5 bases for J; bases not matched to a gene: 9. CDR3 DNA: TGCGCCAGCAGCTTGTTAGGGGGCACGAATGACGAGCAGTACTTC. Translation gives CASSLLGGTNDEQYF. Together with reference TRBV5-1 and TRBJ2-7, the CDR3 gives the full variable domain: KAGVTQTPRYLIKTRGQQVTLSCSPISGHRSVSWYQQTPGQGLQFLFEYFSETQRNKGNFPGRFSGRQFSNSRSEMNVSTLELGDSALYLCASSLLGGTNDEQYFGPGTRLTVT.

This chain joins TRBV7-3 and TRBJ2-3; D ambiguous. The CDR3 totals 13 residues. CDR1 and CDR2 from the germline V gene are SGHTA and FQGTGA. The V gene lost 4 bases and the J gene lost 0 bases, with 5 bases spanning the gap. The chain's CDR3 is CASSSSSTDTQYF. The CDR3 DNA reads TGTGCCAGCAGCTCCTCTAGCACAGATACGCAGTATTTT. The entire variable domain, with the rest obtained from reference TRBV7-3 and TRBJ2-3, is as follows: GAGVSQTPSNKVTEKGKYVELRCDPISGHTALYWYRQSLGQGPEFLIYFQGTGAADDSGLPNDRFFAVRPEGSVSTLKIQRTERGDSAVYLCASSSSSTDTQYFGPGTRLTVL.

The chain joins TRBV28 to TRBJ2-7; 9 bases align to TRBD1. Per germline, CDR1 MDHEN and CDR2 SYDVKM. Unmatched junction bases numbered 7, after V lost 5 bases and J lost 5 bases. The CDR3 is 14 residues long. The CDR3 protein is CASSNTGGGNEQYF. The CDR3 DNA sequence: TGTGCCAGCAGTAACACAGGGGGCGGAAACGAGCAGTACTTC.

This clone was recorded once. The V and J genes are TRBV29-1 and TRBJ2-3, with D possibly TRBD2 on 5 matching bases. This CDR3 is built from 11 residues. The germline gives CDR1 SQVTM, CDR2 ANQGSEA. With 4 bases removed from V and 6 bases from J, the gap between germline ends came to 8 bases. The CDR3, as DNA: TGCAGCGTTGGGGAGAGGGATACGCAGTATTTT. Its translation: CSVGERDTQYF.

This clone has a single count. The V and J genes are TRBV5-5 and TRBJ1-5; possible D gene TRBD1, 5 bases. CDR1 is SGHKS and CDR2 is YYEKEE in the germline V gene (reference sequence). V was cut by 2 bases and J by 2 bases, with 11 bases left in between. The CDR3 spans 15 residues. Here the CDR3 DNA reads TGTGCCAGCAGCTTTGAGGGGTTCGGCAATCAGCCCCAGCATTTT. Its protein product is CASSFEGFGNQPQHF.

The table lists this clone with a few counts. The chain employs TRBV7-9 and TRBJ2-7; the D is unclear. There are 12 residues in the CDR3. V gave up 5 bases and J gave up 4 bases, with 9 bases separating them. Germline lookup yields CDR1 SEHNR and CDR2 FQNEAQ (reference sequence). CDR3 nucleotides: TGTGCCAGCAGCCCGTTATCATACGAGCAGTACTTC. Translating gives CASSPLSYEQYF.

This sequence joins TRBV1 and TRBJ2-3; the table assigns TRBD2, which was not confirmed against the DNA. TRBV1 counts as a pseudogene. The CDR3 is 15 residues long. The CDR3: CTSCLAGHRTDTQYF. CDR3 nucleotide sequence: TGCACCAGCTGCCTTGCGGGGCATCGCACAGATACGCAGTATTTT.

This sequence joins TRBV5-1 and TRBJ1-2; weak D call: TRBD1 (5 bases). CDR3 size: 15 residues. V was shortened by 4 bases and J by 8 bases, with 21 bases between the two germline ends. Germline CDR1 SGHRS, CDR2 YFSETQ. This CDR3 reads CASSPNGTGSIGYTF. The CDR3 nucleotides read TGCGCCAGCAGCCCAAATGGGACTGGGTCCATCGGCTACACCTTC.

This chain uses TRBV28 with TRBJ2-7; TRBD1 matches 7 bases. The germline CDR1 and CDR2 sequences are MDHEN and SYDVKM. The length of the CDR3 is 14 residues. The ends lost 5 bases at V and 0 bases at J; junction bases unmatched: 4. The CDR3 nucleotides read TGTGCCAGCAGTACCGGGACAGCCTCCTACGAGCAGTACTTC. It yields the protein CASSTGTASYEQYF.

This sequence joins TRBV30 and TRBJ1-1, with 9 bases matching TRBD1. CDR1 and CDR2 from the germline V gene are GTSNPN and SVGIG (reference sequence). There are 13 residues in the CDR3. The V segment lost 0 bases and the J segment 6 bases; nucleotides outside the gene matches: 2. CDR3 residues: CAWSVDRGAEAFF. CDR3 DNA: TGTGCCTGGAGTGTGGACAGGGGCGCTGAAGCTTTCTTT.

The V call is TRBV29-1, the J call TRBJ1-2; D is unresolved. Germline assignment: CDR1 SQVTM and CDR2 ANQGSEA. The germline V and J ends were trimmed by 0 bases and 5 bases, with 7 bases remaining between them. CDR3 size: 12 residues. Written as DNA, the CDR3 is TGCAGCGTTGAAGATGGGGTTTATGGCTACACCTTC. Its translation: CSVEDGVYGYTF.

V is TRBV11-3 and J is TRBJ2-1, with D perhaps TRBD2 (6 bases). Trimming took off 5 bases at V and 5 bases at J, with 10 bases between the two ends. Germline values: CDR1 SGHNT, CDR2 YENEEA. The CDR3 is 13 amino acids. The CDR3 coding sequence is TGTGCCAGCAGCCAAAGGAGGGACAATGAGCAGTTCTTC. Amino acid sequence: CASSQRRDNEQFF.

V usage is TRBV28 and J usage is TRBJ1-6; 8 bases agree with TRBD1. Germline-derived CDR1 and CDR2 are MDHEN and SYDVKM. The CDR3 sequence is 16 residues long. The V and J ends lost 5 bases and 3 bases, in that order; junction bases with no gene match: 6. The CDR3 DNA sequence: TGTGCCAGCAGTCCCTCAGGGGGCCTCTATAATTCACCCCTCCACTTT. This translates into CASSPSGGLYNSPLHF.

V and J are TRBV7-9 and TRBJ2-7, with 7 bases that match TRBD2. The germline V gene has CDR1 SEHNR and CDR2 FQNEAQ (reference sequence). The CDR3 contains 13 residues. J lost 5 bases, V lost 3 bases, and 4 bases had no gene match. The CDR3 DNA reads TGTGCCAGCAGCTTCGCGGGGGTTAACGAGCAGTACTTC. Residues: CASSFAGVNEQYF. Looking up the rest from reference TRBV7-9 and TRBJ2-7 gives the full variable domain: DTGVSQNPRHKITKRGQNVTFRCDPISEHNRLYWYRQTLGQGPEFLTYFQNEAQLEKSRLLSDRFSAERPKGSFSTLEIQRTEQGDSAMYLCASSFAGVNEQYFGPGTRLTVT.

This chain connects TRBV2 to TRBJ1-5, with D maybe TRBD1 (6 bases). This CDR3 has 13 residues. Trimming cost V 7 bases and J 6 bases, with 13 bases left between them. In germline, CDR1 is SNHLY, CDR2 FYNNEI. Here the CDR3 reads CASKAQGIQPQHF. The CDR3 DNA reads TGTGCCAGCAAAGCACAGGGTATTCAGCCCCAGCATTTT.

The chain recombines TRBV28 with TRBJ1-2; no definite D call. This CDR3 is built from 15 residues. CDR1 and CDR2 (germline): MDHEN, SYDVKM. Trimming took off 6 bases at V and 1 base at J, with 15 bases between the two ends. The CDR3 is CASRPLGILNYGYTF. In DNA form, the CDR3 reads TGTGCCAGCAGGCCCTTGGGGATTCTTAACTATGGCTACACCTTC.

The V and J genes are TRBV6-6 and TRBJ2-7; possible D gene TRBD1, 6 bases. The V gene lost 1 base and the J gene lost 5 bases, with 12 bases spanning the gap. CDR1 MNHNY and CDR2 SVGAGI come from the germline V gene (reference sequence). The CDR3 runs to 14 residues. The CDR3 here is CASSYLGARDEQYF. The CDR3 DNA sequence: TGTGCCAGCAGTTACTTGGGGGCGAGGGACGAGCAGTACTTC.

The CDR3 nucleotides read TGTGCCAGCAATATCCGAGGGACTGCTCTTAACACCGGGGAGCTGTTTTTT. It is translated as CASNIRGTALNTGELFF. V gene TRBV11-2 combines with J gene TRBJ2-2, with D possibly matching TRBD2 (6 bases). The CDR3 covers 17 residues. Germline CDR1 and CDR2: SGHAT and FQNNGV. With 7 bases removed from V and 2 bases from J, the gap between germline ends came to 20 bases.

J is TRBJ2-3 and V is TRBV29-1, with D perhaps TRBD2 (5 bases). The CDR3 consists of 14 residues. Germline V gene sequence: CDR1 SQVTM, CDR2 ANQGSEA. V shed 6 bases and J shed 4 bases, with 17 bases lying between them. CDR3 coding DNA: TGCAGCGTCGCGCTAGGAGGCCGACCAGATACGCAGTATTTT. Its translation: CSVALGGRPDTQYF.

The CDR3: CASKKGAGELFF. The DNA for the CDR3 is TGTGCCAGTAAGAAGGGCGCCGGGGAGCTGTTTTTT. The genes are TRBV6-5 and TRBJ2-2; D is unclear. V gave up 9 bases and J gave up 6 bases, with 11 bases separating them. The CDR3 length is 12 residues. From germline, CDR1 is MNHEY and CDR2 SVGAGI.

This chain connects TRBV18 to TRBJ1-2; D is unresolved. V shed 3 bases and J shed 3 bases, with 5 bases lying between them. This CDR3 region has 12 residues. The germline CDR1 and CDR2 sequences are KGHSH and LQKENI. The CDR3 spells CASSPKHYGYTF. CDR3 DNA: TGTGCCAGCTCACCGAAGCACTATGGCTACACCTTC.

This chain uses TRBV6-1 with TRBJ2-5, with TRBD1 as a possible D gene (5 bases). Germline CDR1 is MNHNS and CDR2 is SASEGT. The V gene lost 4 bases and the J gene lost 1 base, with 13 bases spanning the gap. The length of the CDR3 is 15 residues. Here the CDR3 DNA reads TGTGCCAGCAGTGGCCGACAGAGACCCCAAGAGACCCAGTACTTC. Amino acid sequence: CASSGRQRPQETQYF.

Only a few counts were recorded for this clone. This chain joins TRBV11-2 and TRBJ2-5; TRBD1 or TRBD2 may be the D gene (6 bases each). Germline CDR1 reads SGHAT; CDR2 reads FQNNGV. The CDR3 extends over 14 amino acids. V was clipped by 3 bases and J by 5 bases, with 13 bases between them. The CDR3: CASSFRGQGETQYF. The CDR3, as DNA: TGTGCCAGCAGCTTCCGGGGGCAGGGTGAGACCCAGTACTTC.

The CDR3 region has the DNA TGTGCCAGCTCACCGAGGACAGGCAGTTCGAATGGCTACACCTTC. The encoded protein is CASSPRTGSSNGYTF. The chain is built from TRBV18 and TRBJ1-2; 7 nucleotides match TRBD1. The CDR3 totals 15 residues. V trimming: 3 bases; J trimming: 6 bases; junction bases outside the gene matches: 10. In germline, CDR1 is KGHSH, CDR2 LQKENI.

The chain couples TRBV29-1 to TRBJ1-1, with 9 bases identical to TRBD1. Per the germline V gene, CDR1 is SQVTM and CDR2 is ANQGSEA. CDR3 length: 14 residues. The V gene end was trimmed by 6 bases and the J gene end by 0 bases; junction bases not matched to a gene: 5. In nucleotides, the CDR3 is TGCAGCGTCCAACAGGGGGCGATGAACACTGAAGCTTTCTTT. The encoded protein is CSVQQGAMNTEAFF.

The chain combines TRBV15 with TRBJ2-7; a possible D gene is TRBD2 (7 bases). Between the trimmed V and J ends, which lost 5 bases and 3 bases, there was a span of 23 bases. The CDR3 runs to 17 residues. Germline V gives CDR1 LNHNV, CDR2 YYDKDF (reference sequence). The CDR3 nucleotides read TGTGCCACCAGCCGGGACATCGGAGCGGGAAGAAACTACGAGCAGTACTTC. This codes for CATSRDIGAGRNYEQYF.

CDR3 sequence: CASSAGGLAGGPGRPEQYF. CDR3 DNA sequence: TGTGCCAGCAGCGCGGGGGGACTAGCGGGGGGGCCCGGTCGTCCCGAGCAGTACTTC. The chain joins TRBV5-4 to TRBJ2-7; TRBD2 agrees at 16 bases. The germline V gene has CDR1 SGHNT and CDR2 YYREEE (reference sequence). The CDR3 covers 19 residues. The trim removed 4 bases at V and 6 bases at J, leaving 16 bases unmatched.